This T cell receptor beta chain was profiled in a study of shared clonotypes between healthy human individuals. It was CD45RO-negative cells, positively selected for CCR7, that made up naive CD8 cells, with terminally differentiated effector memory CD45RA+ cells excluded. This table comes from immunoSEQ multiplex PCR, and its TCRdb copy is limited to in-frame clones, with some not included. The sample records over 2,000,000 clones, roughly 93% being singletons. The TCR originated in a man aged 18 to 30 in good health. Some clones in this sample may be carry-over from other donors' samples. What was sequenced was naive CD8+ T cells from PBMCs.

The DNA for the CDR3 is TGCGCCAGCAGCCAAGCGCCAGGGCTTTTGGATGAGCAGTTCTTC. Protein product: CASSQAPGLLDEQFF. The chain combines TRBV4-1 with TRBJ2-1; the D gene is possibly TRBD1 (5 bases). The CDR3 covers 15 residues. V was shortened by 1 base and J by 8 bases, with 15 bases between the two germline ends. Germline V CDR1 and CDR2: MGHRA, YSYEKL.